The next 22 T cell receptor beta chains were all read from a single sample in a study of T-cell reconstitution after alpha-beta-depleted transplantation in children. A TCRbeta library incorporating unique molecular identifiers was prepared. TCRdb re-called the PCR reads through MiXCR, storing one row per CDR3 protein. The sample lists roughly 790,000 distinct CDR3 sequences; about 15% were seen once. The sequenced sample was PBMCs, mostly from graft donor cells, obtained 360 days after TCRalphabeta/CD19-depleted stem cell transplant. Every receptor here comes from a male patient between 10 and 17 years old who had a stem cell transplant for acute lymphoblastic leukemia, so the T cells may come from the graft donor.

V and J are TRBV12-3 or TRBV12-4 and TRBJ2-1, with 8 nucleotides matching TRBD1. V shed 5 bases, J shed 6 bases, and the junction held 9 bases outside the gene matches. The CDR3 runs 15 residues. The CDR3 DNA sequence: TGTGCCAGCAGTCCAACGACAGGGGAGAGCAATGAGCAGTTCTTC. Translating gives CASSPTTGESNEQFF.

This clonotype was seen only a few times. The V call is TRBV5-1, the J call TRBJ2-1; no clear D gene. V shed 0 bases and J shed 4 bases, with 14 bases lying between them. Germline CDR1 is SGHRS and CDR2 is YFSETQ. The CDR3 is made up of 16 amino acids. This CDR3 is CASSLAAAGFYNEQFF. CDR3 DNA: TGCGCCAGCAGCTTGGCCGCGGCAGGTTTTTACAATGAGCAGTTCTTC.

This clonotype was seen more than once but under ten times. The chain links TRBV12-3 or TRBV12-4 to TRBJ1-5; D is unresolved. V was trimmed by 6 bases and J by 1 base, leaving 19 bases between them. The CDR3 is 17 amino acids. The CDR3 DNA follows: TGTGCCAGCAGCCCGTCCCCGGGAGCCGCCAGCAATCAGCCCCAGCATTTT. This codes for CASSPSPGAASNQPQHF.

This clonotype was detected ten times or more. The genes are TRBV13 and TRBJ2-3, with TRBD2 matching over 9 bases. The J segment lost 6 bases and the V segment lost 4 bases, leaving 8 bases of the junction unmatched. This CDR3 has 15 amino acids. Germline CDR1 and CDR2: PRHDT and FYEKMQ (reference sequence). CDR3 sequence: CASSSLRLAADTQYF. CDR3 coding DNA: TGTGCCAGCAGCTCCTTACGACTAGCGGCGGATACGCAGTATTTT. The full variable domain, in which reference TRBV13 and TRBJ2-3 provide the parts outside the CDR3, is AAGVIQSPRHLIKEKRETATLKCYPIPRHDTVYWYQQGPGQDPQFLISFYEKMQSDKGSIPDRFSAQQFSDYHSELNMSSLELGDSALYFCASSSLRLAADTQYFGPGTRLTVL.

This rearrangement joins TRBV14 to TRBJ2-6, with TRBD2 identical over 12 bases. Losses at the gene ends were 10 bases for V and 2 bases for J; bases not matched to a gene: 3. The V gene's germline CDR1 is SGHDN and CDR2 FVKESK. CDR3 length: 15 residues. As DNA, the CDR3 is TGTGCCACCACTAGCGGGAGGACTGGGGCCAACGTCCTGACTTTC. Translated: CATTSGRTGANVLTF. Based on the CDR3 plus reference TRBV14 and TRBJ2-6, the full variable domain is EAGVTQFPSHSVIEKGQTVTLRCDPISGHDNLYWYRRVMGKEIKFLLHFVKESKQDESGMPNNRFLAERTGGTYSTLKVQPAELEDSGVYFCATTSGRTGANVLTFGAGSRLTVL.

The chain is built from TRBV7-2 and TRBJ2-7; weak D call: TRBD2 (5 bases). The CDR3 is 16 amino acids. V was trimmed by 1 base and J by 4 bases, leaving 17 bases between them. In germline, CDR1 is SGHTA, CDR2 FQGNSA. Here the CDR3 reads CASSLVFGSDKYEQYV. As DNA, the CDR3 is TGTGCCAGCAGCTTAGTCTTCGGTAGCGACAAGTACGAGCAGTACGTC.

This clonotype was detected only a few times. The rearrangement uses TRBV5-1 and TRBJ1-1; 9 nucleotides match TRBD1. The J segment lost 4 bases and the V segment lost 0 bases, leaving 4 bases of the junction unmatched. Germline CDR1 is SGHRS and CDR2 is YFSETQ. The CDR3 sequence is 15 residues long. This CDR3 reads CASSLVQGARTEAFF. Here the CDR3 DNA reads TGCGCCAGCAGCTTGGTACAGGGGGCGCGCACTGAAGCTTTCTTT.

The chain uses TRBV4-1 and TRBJ2-2; 10 positions agree with TRBD2. V dropped 1 base and J dropped 5; count of bases not matched to a gene: 7. CDR3 length equals 17 residues. Germline CDR1 and CDR2: MGHRA and YSYEKL. The CDR3 DNA reads as TGCGCCAGCAGCCAAGGCGCAGCGGGAGGGAGAACCGGGGAGCTGTTTTTT. This codes for CASSQGAAGGRTGELFF.

For the CDR3, the DNA is TGTGCCAGCAGTGAAGTTGGGGTGCTTTCCATTAGCTCCTACAATGAGCAGTTCTTC. Amino acids: CASSEVGVLSISSYNEQFF. The V gene is TRBV2, the J gene TRBJ2-1; D not certain. The length of the CDR3 is 19 residues. Germline assignment: CDR1 SNHLY and CDR2 FYNNEI. V gave up 1 base and J gave up 0 bases, with 19 bases separating them. The full variable domain, completed using reference TRBV2 and TRBJ2-1, is EPEVTQTPSHQVTQMGQEVILRCVPISNHLYFYWYRQILGQKVEFLVSFYNNEISEKSEIFDDQFSVERPDGSNFTLKIRSTKLEDSAMYFCASSEVGVLSISSYNEQFFGPGTRLTVL.

This clonotype was counted at least ten times. V is TRBV27 and J is TRBJ2-7; D gene ambiguous. CDR1 is MNHEY, CDR2 SMNVEV, per germline (reference sequence). Trimming stripped 6 bases from V and 2 bases from J, with 11 bases between. This CDR3 is 13 amino acids long. The CDR3 DNA follows: TGTGCCAGCAGCCTGGCCACTCCCTACGAGCAGTACTTC. It codes for CASSLATPYEQYF.

The V gene is TRBV7-7, the J gene TRBJ2-1; 10 nucleotides align to TRBD2. CDR1 and CDR2 (germline): SSHAT, FNYEAQ (reference sequence). V shed 3 bases and J 5 bases; nucleotides not matched to a gene: 4. This CDR3 has 15 amino acids. DNA of the CDR3: TGTGCCAGCAGCTTTGGGACTAGCGTAAACAATGAGCAGTTCTTC. Amino acid sequence: CASSFGTSVNNEQFF.

The rearrangement joins TRBV12-3 or TRBV12-4 to TRBJ1-4; tentative D call: TRBD1 (6 bases). This CDR3 contains 15 residues. V was trimmed by 5 bases and J by 2 bases, leaving 12 bases between them. The CDR3 DNA is TGTGCCAGCAGTGATGACAGGTTCACTAATGAAAAACTGTTTTTT. It yields the protein CASSDDRFTNEKLFF.

The chain combines TRBV27 with TRBJ2-7; the match to TRBD2 covers 16 bases. V gave up 7 bases and J gave up 7 bases; unmatched junction bases: 10. In germline, CDR1 is MNHEY, CDR2 SMNVEV (reference sequence). The CDR3 is 16 residues long. CDR3 DNA sequence: TGTGCCAGCACCCCGGGACTAGCGGGAGGGCCCCTAGAGCAGTACTTC. It yields the protein CASTPGLAGGPLEQYF.

The chain combines TRBV7-9 with TRBJ2-1; possibly TRBD1 or TRBD2 for D (5 bases each). Trimming removed 8 bases from V and 6 bases from J, with 14 bases in between. The CDR3 loop spans 13 amino acids. In germline, CDR1 is SEHNR, CDR2 FQNEAQ (reference sequence). CDR3 in amino acids: CASGGTQVNEQFF. CDR3 bases: TGTGCCAGCGGGGGAACCCAGGTCAATGAGCAGTTCTTC.

The chain is built from TRBV25-1 and TRBJ1-2, with D perhaps TRBD1 (5 bases). CDR3 length equals 13 residues. V shed 6 bases and J shed 8 bases, with 16 bases lying between them. Germline V lookup: CDR1 MGHDK, CDR2 SYGVNS. The DNA of the CDR3 is TGTGCCAGCAGGATAGCTGGCACAGGCGGCTACACCTTC. It encodes CASRIAGTGGYTF.

This clonotype showed up just a few times. The J gene is TRBJ1-6, the V gene TRBV7-8; 9 bases line up with TRBD1. The CDR3 consists of 16 residues. The V gene's germline CDR1 is SGHVS and CDR2 FQNEAQ. The V and J ends lost 5 bases and 9 bases, in that order; junction bases with no gene match: 11. CDR3: CASSPRLTGGLSPLHF. In DNA, the CDR3 is TGTGCCAGCAGCCCTCGACTAACAGGGGGCCTTTCACCCCTCCACTTT.

The V gene is TRBV6-5, the J gene TRBJ2-1, with 9 bases fitting TRBD2. CDR3 length: 15 amino acids. With V trimmed by 4 bases and J by 12 bases, 13 bases remained unmatched. Germline CDR1 reads MNHEY; CDR2 reads SVGAGI. In nucleotides, the CDR3 is TGTGCCAGCAGTTCGTCTAGCGGGGTGTCTGGAGGGCAGTTCTTC. Encoded protein: CASSSSSGVSGGQFF.

The rearrangement links TRBV27 to TRBJ2-5; 8 bases agree with TRBD2. This CDR3 is built from 15 residues. The germline V gene encodes CDR1 MNHEY and CDR2 SMNVEV (reference sequence). The V gene end was trimmed by 6 bases and the J gene end by 1 base; junction bases not matched to a gene: 7. The CDR3 here is CASRLAGSLQETQYF. The CDR3 DNA is TGTGCCAGCAGATTAGCGGGAAGTCTCCAAGAGACCCAGTACTTC.

In its sample, this clonotype was seen many times. V is TRBV29-1 and J is TRBJ2-5, with no clear D. V was cut by 3 bases and J by 5 bases, with 22 bases left in between. This CDR3 has 16 residues. Germline V gives CDR1 SQVTM, CDR2 ANQGSEA. The CDR3 bases are TGCAGCGTTGATGGCCTGGAAGAATACCTTAAGGAGACCCAGTACTTC. It translates to CSVDGLEEYLKETQYF.

This clonotype was observed a few times. V is TRBV7-8 and J is TRBJ2-6; D possibly corresponds to TRBD1 (5 bases). The CDR3 sequence is 20 residues long. Looked up from germline, CDR1 is SGHVS and CDR2 is FQNEAQ. V was cut by 2 bases and J by 3 bases, with 23 bases left in between. The CDR3 nucleotides are TGTGCCAGCAGCTTACCGCGAACAGGAGTAGGACCTTATGGGGCCAACGTCCTGACTTTC. Translated, it gives CASSLPRTGVGPYGANVLTF.

The gene calls are TRBV18 and TRBJ2-3, with TRBD1 matching over 7 bases. The CDR3 runs 15 residues. Germline assignment: CDR1 KGHSH and CDR2 LQKENI. V gave up 2 bases and J gave up 0 bases; unmatched junction bases: 2. CDR3 sequence (DNA): TGTGCCAGCTCACCATGGGACAGTAGCACAGATACGCAGTATTTT. Protein sequence: CASSPWDSSTDTQYF.

This clonotype was seen ten or more times. The chain employs TRBV5-1 and TRBJ2-7, with TRBD2 matching over 12 bases. J gave up 4 bases and V 2 bases, and 7 bases lay outside the gene matches. CDR3 length: 16 residues. CDR1 is SGHRS, CDR2 YFSETQ, per germline. CDR3 amino acids: CASSFLGTSGRYEQYF. The DNA for the CDR3 is TGCGCCAGCAGCTTTCTTGGGACTAGCGGGCGTTACGAGCAGTACTTC.